This TCR beta chain was documented in a study of breast tumors, draining lymph nodes, adjacent tissues. Broader study findings: Tumor and nontumor repertoires were significantly more similar in luminal-like than in basal-like breast cancer.

MiXCR, run by TCRdb on the multiplex PCR reads, gives a single entry per CDR3 protein. Found here are about 180,000 distinct CDR3 sequences, 30% to 35% of them singletons; the top ten hold 3% to 4%. This clonotype was recorded many times. Its antigen is not known. The lymph nodes were axillary draining lymph nodes from breast cancer patients. The sequence was obtained from a female donor with breast cancer. Some clones in this sample may be carry-over from other donors' samples. Material: axillary lymph node tissue.

The CDR3 bases are TGTGCCAGCAGCTTAGGGAGGCGGATTAGGGGCTACACCTTC. Its translation: CASSLGRRIRGYTF. The chain has TRBV7-9 and TRBJ1-2; unclear D gene. The CDR3 extends over 14 amino acids. Trimming pared 1 base from V and 8 bases from J, leaving 14 bases between. From germline, CDR1 is SEHNR and CDR2 FQNEAQ (reference sequence).